This is a list of T cell receptor beta chains from one sample in a study of T-cell memory formation after mild COVID-19. TCRdb called the 5' RACE reads again in MiXCR, with one record for every CDR3 protein. The sample carries about 340,000 distinct CDR3 sequences, roughly an eighth recorded once. Sequencing was carried out using PBMCs or a T cell subset sorted from them (not recorded which). The source of these receptors is a man younger than 35 who had mild COVID-19 (a few samples of this study predate the infection). Cell type and time point are not known. Each CDR3 is given without its conserved first and last residue.

v_gene: TRBV7-2; j_gene: TRBJ2-3; CDR3aa: ASSLPRDLAGPTDTQY
v_gene: TRBV7-3; j_gene: TRBJ2-1; CDR3aa: ASSLIGHLLGEQF
v_gene: TRBV7-2; j_gene: TRBJ2-7; CDR3aa: ASSPDRGKYEQY
v_gene: TRBV7-2; j_gene: TRBJ1-2; CDR3aa: ASSLLGTDQSYGYT
v_gene: TRBV4-3; j_gene: TRBJ2-3; CDR3aa: ASSQARGMTDTQY
v_gene: TRBV4-3; j_gene: TRBJ1-6; CDR3aa: ASSDRGEGSPLH
v_gene: TRBV5-1; j_gene: TRBJ2-3; CDR3aa: ASSLTGERTDTQY
v_gene: TRBV7-2; j_gene: TRBJ1-2; CDR3aa: ASSRLGQGSFYT
v_gene: TRBV9; j_gene: TRBJ1-2; CDR3aa: ASSVRTTGESGYT
v_gene: TRBV6-2/TRBV6-3; j_gene: TRBJ2-2; CDR3aa: ASKITGFTGELF
v_gene: TRBV19; j_gene: TRBJ2-7; CDR3aa: ASSIDRRTDRY
v_gene: TRBV18; j_gene: TRBJ1-1; CDR3aa: ASSPRAGTEAF
v_gene: TRBV7-9; j_gene: TRBJ2-3; CDR3aa: ASSSAGADTQY
v_gene: TRBV7-2; j_gene: TRBJ2-5; CDR3aa: ASKRGQLQETQY
v_gene: TRBV12-3/TRBV12-4; j_gene: TRBJ2-7; CDR3aa: ASSSQAHEQY
v_gene: TRBV6-2/TRBV6-3; j_gene: TRBJ2-3; CDR3aa: AASGGVLGTQY